This T cell receptor beta chain emerged from a study of T cells after yellow fever vaccination. On this clonotype itself: As yet, its antigen is unknown.

The CDR3 runs 16 residues. The junction had 8 bases not matched to a gene; V was cut back by 5 bases and J by 5 bases. Per germline, CDR1 SGHTA and CDR2 FQGNSA. Study outcomes and limitations: A small proportion of clonotypes was detected in both the CD4 and CD8 compartments.

Universal primer sites and UMIs were introduced during 5'RACE template-switching synthesis of TCR cDNA. TCRdb re-called the 5' RACE reads with MiXCR, one entry per CDR3 protein. The table records about 630,000 distinct CDR3 sequences, approximately 13% of them present only once. The chain combines TRBV7-2 with TRBJ2-6, with 8 bases matching TRBD2. This clonotype originated in a man younger than 40 who received the YFV17D yellow fever vaccine. Material: PBMCs, obtained on the day of the yellow fever booster vaccination. This CDR3 reads CASSMTGTRRANVLTF. CDR3 DNA sequence: TGTGCCAGCAGCATGACCGGGACTAGGAGGGCCAACGTCCTGACTTTC.